This T cell receptor beta chain was recovered during a study of T cells after yellow fever vaccination. MiXCR, applied by TCRdb to the 5' RACE reads, yields one record per CDR3 protein. The table includes hundreds of thousands of distinct CDR3 sequences, 13% detected once. The ends were cut back, 7 bases at V and 2 bases at J, with 22 bases in the middle. This CDR3 comprises 17 residues. This clonotype has just a few counts. This sequence originates from a man aged 30 to 45 who received the YFV17D yellow fever vaccine. This sample comprised PBMCs, obtained on the day of the yellow fever booster vaccination. The rearrangement uses TRBV12-3 or TRBV12-4 and TRBJ2-3; D possibly uses TRBD1 or TRBD2 (7 bases each). The CDR3 DNA follows: TGTGCCAGCACCTCAGGGGGAGGACTAGACCCCACAGATACGCAGTATTTT. Translation gives CASTSGGGLDPTDTQYF.